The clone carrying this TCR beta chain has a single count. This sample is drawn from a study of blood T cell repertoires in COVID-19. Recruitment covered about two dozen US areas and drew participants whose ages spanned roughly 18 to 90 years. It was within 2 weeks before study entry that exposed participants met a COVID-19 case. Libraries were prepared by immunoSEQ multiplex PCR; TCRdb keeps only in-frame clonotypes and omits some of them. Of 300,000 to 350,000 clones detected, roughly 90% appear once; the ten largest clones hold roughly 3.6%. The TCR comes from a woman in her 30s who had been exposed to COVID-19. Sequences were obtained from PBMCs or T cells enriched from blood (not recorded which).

As DNA, the CDR3 is TGCGCCAGCAGCTCCTACAGCTTTCTAGCCAAAAACATTCAGTACTTC. It yields the protein CASSSYSFLAKNIQYF. The V call is TRBV5-1, the J call TRBJ2-4, with D unclear. Trimming took off 3 bases at V and 0 bases at J, with 13 bases between the two ends. The CDR3 length is 16 residues. From germline, CDR1 is SGHRS and CDR2 YFSETQ.